A single count supports the clone carrying this T cell receptor beta chain. The antigen is undetermined. This specimen belongs to a study of a mutant IDH1 vaccine in newly diagnosed glioma. Study-wide context: The study started vaccination 4-6 weeks after radiotherapy alone, or with temozolomide cycles. Study-level results: Among top peripheral T cell clonotypes, changes seemed unrelated to pseudoprogression.

The germline V gene encodes CDR1 SGHDN and CDR2 FVKESK. The J segment lost 2 bases and the V segment lost 3 bases, leaving 5 bases of the junction unmatched. There are 15 residues in the CDR3. Regarding time point: week 11, during vaccination. A single vaccine dose contained 300 ug of mutant IDH1 20-mer peptide, and topical imiquimod was used with it. This table comes from immunoSEQ multiplex PCR, and its TCRdb copy is limited to in-frame clones, with some not included. This sample carries 55,000 to 65,000 clones, roughly 80% of them seen once, and the ten largest clones take about 6%. The receptor comes from a man in his fifties with glioma. V gene TRBV14 combines with J gene TRBJ2-7, with TRBD2 matching over 9 bases. The sample consisted of PBMCs, taken from a glioma patient whose treatment included an IDH1 peptide vaccine. CDR3 in amino acids: CASSQKAGGPYEQYF. The CDR3 nucleotides are TGTGCCAGCAGCCAGAAAGCGGGAGGTCCCTACGAGCAGTACTTC. Filled out from reference TRBV14 and TRBJ2-7, the complete variable domain reads EAGVTQFPSHSVIEKGQTVTLRCDPISGHDNLYWYRRVMGKEIKFLLHFVKESKQDESGMPNNRFLAERTGGTYSTLKVQPAELEDSGVYFCASSQKAGGPYEQYFGPGTRLTVT.